The entry that follows covers one T cell receptor beta chain sequence. This CDR3 has 15 residues. The V and J ends lost 3 bases and 0 bases, in that order; junction bases with no gene match: 2. CDR1 and CDR2 (germline): LGHDT, YNNKEL (reference sequence). The data derive from a study of Ad26.COV2.S vaccination and SARS-CoV-2 variants. This sample's treatment: 19 received Ad26.COV2.S at low or high dose, single or two shots; 5 received placebo; per-sample allocation not given. Samples were taken on day 63 after the first vaccine or placebo injection. Here immunoSEQ multiplex PCR was the method, and the copy in TCRdb shows in-frame clones only, minus some. The table records around 300,000 clones, approximately 90% of them present only once.

The source was peripheral blood, collected in a trial of Ad26.COV2.S vaccine versus placebo. This sequence originates from a person aged 18-65 years who received the Ad26.COV2.S COVID-19 vaccine or a placebo. The rearrangement uses TRBV3-1 (or the pseudogene TRBV3-2) and TRBJ1-3; 7 bases align to TRBD1. CDR3 sequence reads: CASSQGTDSGNTIYF. CDR3 in DNA: TGTGCCAGCAGCCAGGGGACAGACTCTGGAAACACCATATATTTT.